Listed below are T cell receptor beta chains from one sample, sequenced in a study of PD-L1 blockade in urothelial cancer. Sequenced by immunoSEQ multiplex PCR; TCRdb stores in-frame clones only, minus some. The sample has more than 45,000 clones; approximately 72% are singletons. This specimen was PBMCs, taken around atezolizumab (anti-PD-L1) treatment. Receptors were obtained from a man aged 65 to 79 with urothelial cancer. CDR3s include the opening cysteine and the closing phenylalanine or tryptophan. D genes are given only for firm matches. The size of a clone is reported for some rows only, either as once, few or many, or as a class for expanded clones.

V gene	D gene	clone size	J gene	CDR3 DNA	CDR3 protein
TRBV4-1	TRBD2	once	TRBJ2-7	TGCGCCAGCAGCCAACTCCCGGGACTAGCGGGGGCCCCCTACGAGCAGTACTTC	CASSQLPGLAGAPYEQYF
TRBV30	.	.	TRBJ2-1	TGTGCCTCAAAACGAACTAGCTCCGGTGAGCAGTTCTTC	CASKRTSSGEQFF
TRBV30	.	few	TRBJ2-7	TGTGCCTTCGTGAGGGGGGGCCTCTACGAGCAGTACTTC	CAFVRGGLYEQYF
TRBV5-4	TRBD1	.	TRBJ1-1	TGTGCCAGCAGTCCTAGGGGGCGTAGTGAAGCTTTCTTT	CASSPRGRSEAFF
TRBV30	.	.	TRBJ2-7	TGTGCCTGGAGCCGGGACACTCGACTGTACGAGCAGTACTTC	CAWSRDTRLYEQYF
TRBV15	.	.	TRBJ2-5	TGTGCCACCAGCAGAGACGGAGGCGGCTCGGAGACCCAGTACTTC	CATSRDGGGSETQYF
TRBV5-1	TRBD1	few	TRBJ1-2	TGCGCCAGCAGCCCATCCCCCGGGACAGCGTATGGCTACACCTTC	CASSPSPGTAYGYTF
TRBV19	.	.	TRBJ1-5	TGTGCCAGTAGTATAAGCCCCAGGGGCAATCAGCCCCAGCATTTT	CASSISPRGNQPQHF
TRBV28	TRBD1	.	TRBJ2-3	TGTGCCAGCAGTTTCCCGTGGTCCGGCACAGGGGGCGTTGGAGATACGCAGTATTTT	CASSFPWSGTGGVGDTQYF
TRBV10-3	TRBD1	.	TRBJ1-3	TGTGCCATCAGTGACCCACAGGGGAGGCTCGGAAACACCATATATTTT	CAISDPQGRLGNTIYF
TRBV15	.	once	TRBJ1-6	TGTGCCACCAGCAGAGAGAGAGTAAGGATAGGGAGTGCCTATAATTCACCCCTCCACTTT	CATSRERVRIGSAYNSPLHF
TRBV11-3	TRBD2	.	TRBJ2-3	TGTGCCAGCAGCCACCGGTTCGGACTAGCTCGGGGCACAGATACGCAGTATTTT	CASSHRFGLARGTDTQYF
TRBV28	.	.	TRBJ2-1	TGTGCCAGCACCGAAACCGAGGGGGAGAGCAATGAGCAGTTCTTC	CASTETEGESNEQFF
TRBV6-6	TRBD1	.	TRBJ2-7	TGTGCCAGCAGGCGCTTTCAGGGGGACTACGAGCAGTACTTC	CASRRFQGDYEQYF
TRBV5-1	TRBD2	.	TRBJ2-3	TGCGCCAGCAGCTTACAGCCTAGCGGGAGGGGGGGGTCAGATACGCAGTATTTT	CASSLQPSGRGGSDTQYF
TRBV7-3	.	.	TRBJ2-2	TGTGCCAGCAGCTTATTTTCCAGGGCGAACACCGGGGAGCTGTTTTTT	CASSLFSRANTGELFF
TRBV10-3	.	.	TRBJ1-5	TGTGCCATCAGTCAGGGGATAGGCAATCAGCCCCAGCATTTT	CAISQGIGNQPQHF
TRBV7-6	TRBD2	.	TRBJ2-7	TGTGCCAGCAGCCATGGGGGGGTTTTAAACGAGCAGTACTTC	CASSHGGVLNEQYF
TRBV21-1	.	.	TRBJ2-3	TGTGCCAGCAGCAAGGGACTAGCGGGAGGGCAGAGCACAGATACGCAGTATTTT	CASSKGLAGGQSTDTQYF
TRBV27	TRBD2	.	TRBJ2-1	TGTGCCAGCAGTTTATATGAGGGCCTAGCGGGAGGGTATGAGCAGTTCTTC	CASSLYEGLAGGYEQFF
TRBV9	TRBD2	.	TRBJ2-2	TGTGCCAGCAGCGTCGGCGGGAGCTCCGGGGAGCTGTTTTTT	CASSVGGSSGELFF
TRBV7-2	.	.	TRBJ2-1	TGTGCCAGCAGCTTCTTCGGGAGTGAGCAGTTCTTC	CASSFFGSEQFF
TRBV15	TRBD1	.	TRBJ1-2	TGTGCCACCGAGACAGGGGATAGCTATGGCTACACCTTC	CATETGDSYGYTF
TRBV27	TRBD2	.	TRBJ2-7	TGTGCCAGCAGTGTCACTAGCGGGTCCGCCTACGAGCAGTACTTC	CASSVTSGSAYEQYF
TRBV2	.	.	TRBJ1-5	TGTGCCAGCAGTGGGAGGAGTTGGCCCCAGCATTTT	CASSGRSWPQHF
TRBV7-3	.	.	TRBJ1-1	TGTGCCAGCAGCTTAGGCAGGGCAAAGAACACTGAAGCTTTCTTT	CASSLGRAKNTEAFF
TRBV2	TRBD1	.	TRBJ1-2	TGTGCCAGCAGACAGGGGTCCCCTCCTAACTATGGCTACACCTTC	CASRQGSPPNYGYTF
TRBV6-1	TRBD2	.	TRBJ2-3	TGTGCCAGCAGTCCGCGGGGGACTAGCACAGATACGCAGTATTTT	CASSPRGTSTDTQYF
TRBV28	TRBD1	.	TRBJ2-7	TGTGCCAGCAGTTTATTACAGGGGGCCCACGAGCAGTACTTC	CASSLLQGAHEQYF
TRBV6-1	.	.	TRBJ1-1	TGTGCCAGCAGTGAACTATCACAGCTTGAAGCTTTCTTT	CASSELSQLEAFF
TRBV7-9	TRBD1	.	TRBJ2-5	TGTGCCAGCACCAGGGACAGGGGATTTCGAGAGACCCAGTACTTC	CASTRDRGFRETQYF
TRBV25-1	.	.	TRBJ1-5	TGTGCCAGCAGTGAACGGAGGGAAAATCAGCCCCAGCATTTT	CASSERRENQPQHF
TRBV6-5	.	.	TRBJ1-1	TGTGCCAGCCACAGGACTATGAACACTGAAGCTTTCTTT	CASHRTMNTEAFF
TRBV28	TRBD1	few	TRBJ2-7	TGTGCCAGCAGTACCCCGGAAGGGGGCGTCCACGAGCAGTACTTC	CASSTPEGGVHEQYF
TRBV5-1	.	.	TRBJ2-1	TGCGCCAGCAGCTTACCCGGGAGTGAGCAGTTCTTC	CASSLPGSEQFF
TRBV6-5	.	.	TRBJ2-3	TGTGCCAGCAGCCTGGGGGGGCGAGGGGCAGATACGCAGTATTTT	CASSLGGRGADTQYF
TRBV6-1	.	.	TRBJ1-4	TGTGCCAGCACTAGGAGGCGAACTAATGAAAAACTGTTTTTT	CASTRRRTNEKLFF
TRBV7-2	.	.	TRBJ2-7	TGTGCCAGCAGCTATAATCCAGGGATGGGGTCCGAGCAGTACTTC	CASSYNPGMGSEQYF
TRBV9	.	.	TRBJ1-2	TGTGCCAGCAGCGCCGACAGAAACTATGGCTACACCTTC	CASSADRNYGYTF
TRBV7-9	TRBD2	.	TRBJ2-1	TGTGCCAGCAGCTCCGGACTAGCGAGGGGGAGTAGAACTAATGAGCAGTTCTTC	CASSSGLARGSRTNEQFF